Listed below are T cell receptor beta chains from one sample, sequenced in a study of shared clonotypes between healthy human individuals. Method: immunoSEQ multiplex PCR; TCRdb's copy keeps in-frame clones and lacks some. The sample has millions of clones, approximately 92% seen once. Sequencing used naive CD4+ T cells sorted from blood. These receptors all come from a man younger than 30 in good health. Both conserved end residues are part of each CDR3. The order of the fields is V gene, J gene, D gene, clone size, CDR3 DNA, CDR3 protein. A D gene is named only where the DNA matches it firmly. Clone sizes are given selectively: once, few, many, or a class where the clone is expanded.

>TRBV2|TRBJ2-7|NA|NA
TGTGCCACCGGGGTCTACGAGCAGTACTTC
CATGVYEQYF
>TRBV4-3|TRBJ1-2|TRBD1|NA
TGCGCCAGCAGCCAAGATAGAAGGGGGCGGTCTGGCTACACCTTC
CASSQDRRGRSGYTF
>TRBV6-1|TRBJ2-2|NA|NA
TGTGCCAGCACGGGGTCTAGCTGGCCCGGGGAGCTGTTTTTT
CASTGSSWPGELFF
>TRBV27|TRBJ2-2|NA|NA
TGTGCCAGCACTACGACAGGTTCCTACACCGGGGAGCTGTTTTTT
CASTTTGSYTGELFF
>TRBV27|TRBJ2-2|NA|once
TGTGCCAGCACTTCCCGGGCCCCTCTGAGGGATATCAACGGGGAGCTGTTTTTT
CASTSRAPLRDINGELFF
>TRBV19|TRBJ2-7|NA|NA
TGTGCCAGTAGTATAGAAGCGAACGAGCAGTACTTC
CASSIEANEQYF
>TRBV19|TRBJ2-1|NA|NA
TGTGCCAGTAGTGTTCAAAGGGGGTCGGATGAGCAGTTCTTC
CASSVQRGSDEQFF
>TRBV5-4|TRBJ2-6|TRBD1|NA
TGTGCCAGCAGCTTGGCGGGACAGGCCGGGGGGGCCAACGTCCTGACTTTC
CASSLAGQAGGANVLTF
>TRBV7-8|TRBJ1-2|NA|NA
TGTGCCAGCAGCTTAGCGGTCCAGGGCTATGGCTACACCTTC
CASSLAVQGYGYTF
>TRBV10-1|TRBJ2-7|TRBD1|NA
TGCGCCAGCACCGACAGGGGGCTATCTCCGTCCATATTCTCCTACGAGCAGTACTTC
CASTDRGLSPSIFSYEQYF
>TRBV19|TRBJ2-5|TRBD2|NA
TGTGCCAGCAAGCCTAGCGGGGGGGCGGATGAGACCCAGTACTTC
CASKPSGGADETQYF
>TRBV2|TRBJ2-7|TRBD2|NA
TGTGCCAGCAGTGAAAGGCTAGCGGGCTCCTACGAGCAGTACTTC
CASSERLAGSYEQYF
>TRBV2|TRBJ2-2|TRBD1|NA
TGTGCCAGCAGTCGGACAGGGGCGACCGGAACCGGGGAGCTGTTTTTT
CASSRTGATGTGELFF
>TRBV5-1|TRBJ1-1|NA|NA
TGCGCCAGCGAGGCAGGAGGCTTGAACACTGAAGCTTTCTTT
CASEAGGLNTEAFF
>TRBV6-5|TRBJ2-7|NA|NA
TGTGCCAGCAGTACCCGGGACTCGAACTACGAGCAGTACTTC
CASSTRDSNYEQYF
>TRBV5-4|TRBJ2-7|TRBD1|NA
TGTGCCAGCAGCTTGGGATCCGGGACAGCCACCTACGAGCAGTACTTC
CASSLGSGTATYEQYF
>TRBV7-6|TRBJ2-2|NA|NA
TGTGCCAGCAGCTTACCAGGGTGGGGTACGACCGGGGAGCTGTTTTTT
CASSLPGWGTTGELFF
>TRBV7-7|TRBJ1-5|TRBD1|NA
TGTGCTAGCATGAACACCGGGACAGGCAATCAGCCCCAGCATTTT
CASMNTGTGNQPQHF
>TRBV10-3|TRBJ2-1|NA|NA
TGTGCCATCAGTGAACTAGAGTCCTACAATGAGCAGTTCTTC
CAISELESYNEQFF